Presented here are 26 T cell receptor beta chains from one specimen sequenced in a study of post-analysis software for immune sequencing data (dated by TCRdb to the mid-2010s). What the authors observed across the whole study: Several TRBV segments, including TRBV5-6, TRBV5-1 and TRBV20-1, were significantly more frequent in patients than controls.

No antigen has been identified for these receptors. The method was PCR. Data came from an Illumina HiSeq 2500. To reduce PCR and sequencing biases, unique molecular identifiers were built into the TCR beta cDNA libraries. TCRdb cleaned the public reads at Q25 with fastp, built clones with MiXCR and kept in-frame beta chains. Rows are unified per CDR3 protein, each entry keeping the most common DNA and genes. This sample lists some 890,000 distinct CDR3 sequences; about 57% were detected once. The biggest ten clones account for approximately 4.3% of the sample. The sample taken for sequencing was blood. These receptors all come from a girl aged 5-17 years with multiple sclerosis.

In this sample, this clonotype turned up once. The chain combines TRBV12-3 or TRBV12-4 with TRBJ1-1; the match to TRBD1 covers 8 bases. With V trimmed by 5 bases and J by 1 base, 6 bases remained unmatched. This CDR3 is 15 amino acids long. DNA of the CDR3: TGTGCCAGCAGTCTCCGACAGGGGAGGAACACTGAAGCTTTCTTT. The encoded protein is CASSLRQGRNTEAFF.

This chain joins TRBV7-8 and TRBJ1-1, with D possibly matching TRBD1 (6 bases). This CDR3 contains 18 residues. V was cut by 2 bases and J by 0 bases, with 19 bases left in between. Germline CDR1 SGHVS, CDR2 FQNEAQ. This CDR3 is CASSLSLGGQGLNTEAFF. The CDR3 nucleotides are TGTGCCAGCAGCTTAAGTCTAGGGGGGCAGGGATTGAACACTGAAGCTTTCTTT.

This clonotype was detected only a few times. This sequence joins TRBV6-5 and TRBJ1-2, with no clear D. V shed 0 bases and J shed 1 base, with 6 bases lying between them. Germline CDR1 and CDR2: MNHEY and SVGAGI. There are 14 residues in the CDR3. CDR3 nucleotide sequence: TGTGCCAGCAGTTACTCGAATAGTAACTATGGCTACACCTTC. Translated, it gives CASSYSNSNYGYTF.

J is TRBJ2-7 and V is TRBV20-1; 10 positions match TRBD1. The CDR3 spans 17 residues. Germline V gives CDR1 DFQATT, CDR2 SNEGSKA (reference sequence). J gave up 1 base and V 0 bases, and 9 bases lay outside the gene matches. The DNA of the CDR3 is TGCAGTGCTAGAGATACAGCTCGGACAGGGGGGTCCTACGAGCAGTACTTC. This gives the protein CSARDTARTGGSYEQYF.

V is TRBV6-1 and J is TRBJ2-2, with TRBD2 matching 10 bases. V lost 6 bases, J lost 6 bases, and 4 bases stayed unmatched. The V gene's germline CDR1 is MNHNS and CDR2 SASEGT. The CDR3 sequence is 14 residues long. In DNA form, the CDR3 reads TGTGCCAGCAGACAACTAGCGGGGCCCGGGGAGCTGTTTTTT. It translates to CASRQLAGPGELFF.

In this sample, this clonotype turned up a few times. V gene TRBV20-1 combines with J gene TRBJ2-5, with D possibly TRBD2 on 6 matching bases. This CDR3 region has 15 residues. Germline CDR1 is DFQATT and CDR2 is SNEGSKA (reference sequence). Trimming left V 3 bases short and J 1 base short, with 15 bases between. The CDR3 sequence is CSARSTAGTQETQYF. The CDR3 coding sequence is TGCAGTGCTAGGAGCACAGCGGGCACCCAAGAGACCCAGTACTTC.

This chain uses TRBV5-1 with TRBJ2-7; no reliable D call. The length of the CDR3 is 12 residues. The V gene lost 3 bases and the J gene lost 5 bases, with 9 bases spanning the gap. CDR1 SGHRS and CDR2 YFSETQ come from the germline V gene. The CDR3: CASSSSPDEQYF. The CDR3 nucleotides are TGCGCCAGCAGCTCCTCGCCGGACGAGCAGTACTTC.

This clonotype turned up a few times. This rearrangement joins TRBV10-3 to TRBJ2-1; 7 bases are shared with TRBD2. The CDR3 loop spans 14 amino acids. J gave up 5 bases and V 6 bases, and 7 bases lay outside the gene matches. Germline-derived CDR1 and CDR2 are ENHRY and SYGVKD. The CDR3 DNA is TGTGCCATCAGCTCGCGGGAGTTTGACAATGAGCAGTTCTTC. Translation: CAISSREFDNEQFF.

The V call is TRBV5-6, the J call TRBJ2-5; TRBD1 matches at 10 bases. The CDR3 extends over 17 amino acids. V was clipped by 4 bases and J by 5 bases; unmatched bases: 14. Germline lookup yields CDR1 SGHDT and CDR2 YYEEEE. CDR3 bases: TGTGCCAGCAGCGCCCTCACCGGGACAGGGGTAGGGGAGACCCAGTACTTC. This sequence encodes CASSALTGTGVGETQYF.

The chain links TRBV29-1 to TRBJ2-2; D gene unclear. Germline CDR1 reads SQVTM; CDR2 reads ANQGSEA. The CDR3 spans 12 residues. Trimming left V 7 bases short and J 6 bases short, with 12 bases between. CDR3 bases: TGCAGCGCCGCAGAACCCTCCGGGGAGCTGTTTTTT. It specifies CSAAEPSGELFF.

The CDR3 DNA follows: TGTGCCAGCGGAAGGGTACACAATGAGCAGTTCTTC. Translated, it gives CASGRVHNEQFF. The chain has TRBV27 and TRBJ2-1; no clear D. The CDR3 sequence is 12 residues long. Per the germline V gene, CDR1 is MNHEY and CDR2 is SMNVEV (reference sequence). V lost 8 bases, J lost 5 bases, and 10 bases lay in between.

This clonotype was seen more than once but under ten times. This chain connects TRBV20-1 to TRBJ2-1, with 8 bases matching TRBD1. CDR1 and CDR2 (germline): DFQATT, SNEGSKA (reference sequence). Trimming cost V 8 bases and J 0 bases; bases outside gene matches: 15. The CDR3 is made up of 17 amino acids. The CDR3 DNA reads as TGCAGTTCCCGGGACAGGCTTAGACCGAGCTCCTACAATGAGCAGTTCTTC. This translates into CSSRDRLRPSSYNEQFF.

This clonotype is a singleton in its sample. A single base separates this from a much larger clone, so it may be a read error. This chain links TRBV29-1 with TRBJ2-5; a possible D gene is TRBD2 (5 bases). Germline values: CDR1 SQVTM, CDR2 ANQGSEA. The CDR3 covers 13 residues. The CDR3 coding sequence is TGCGGCGTTGATAAGCGGCTCCAAGAGACCCAGTACTTC. Translating it yields CGVDKRLQETQYF.

The CDR3 DNA sequence: TGTGCCAGCAGCCCTCGGACCAGGGGAGGGTCGAACACTGAAGCTTTCTTT. It encodes CASSPRTRGGSNTEAFF. The chain carries TRBV7-9 and TRBJ1-1; D may be TRBD1 (6 bases). Germline CDR1 is SEHNR and CDR2 is FQNEAQ (reference sequence). Trimming removed 5 bases at V and 1 base at J, with 20 bases between. The CDR3 totals 17 residues.

The chain combines TRBV4-2 with TRBJ1-1; D is unclear. Trimming pared 3 bases from V and 3 bases from J, leaving 5 bases between. The CDR3 runs to 12 residues. The germline V gene encodes CDR1 LGHNA and CDR2 YNFKEQ. CDR3 amino acids: CASSHEDTEAFF. The CDR3 bases are TGTGCCAGCAGCCACGAAGACACTGAAGCTTTCTTT.

The V and J genes are TRBV20-1 and TRBJ2-3, with 8 bases identical to TRBD2. The germline V gene has CDR1 DFQATT and CDR2 SNEGSKA (reference sequence). This CDR3 contains 13 residues. The V and J ends lost 6 bases and 3 bases, in that order; junction bases with no gene match: 5. The CDR3 DNA follows: TGCAGTGCGACGGGAGGGCCGACAGATACGCAGTATTTT. Amino acid sequence: CSATGGPTDTQYF.

The chain employs TRBV6-5 and TRBJ1-3, with TRBD1 identical over 8 bases. The length of the CDR3 is 16 residues. CDR1 and CDR2 from the germline V gene are MNHEY and SVGAGI. The V segment lost 0 bases and the J segment 4 bases; nucleotides outside the gene matches: 5. The CDR3 DNA reads TGTGCCAGCAGTTACTCGGGACAGGTCCTCGGAAACACCATATATTTT. Protein product: CASSYSGQVLGNTIYF.

This chain joins TRBV5-1 and TRBJ2-5; D gene unclear. The V end was cut by 0 bases, the J end by 1 base, with 4 bases between. Germline CDR1 SGHRS, CDR2 YFSETQ. The CDR3 covers 13 residues. The CDR3 sequence is CASSLDLQETQYF. The DNA of the CDR3 is TGCGCCAGCAGCTTGGATCTCCAAGAGACCCAGTACTTC.

The chain carries TRBV2 and TRBJ2-5; 8 bases match TRBD2. The CDR3 contains 14 residues. Trimming at V came to 6 bases and at J to 5 bases, leaving 8 bases not matched to a gene. Germline V gene data show CDR1 as SNHLY and CDR2 as FYNNEI. CDR3 protein: CASRERELWETQYF. The DNA for the CDR3 is TGTGCCAGCAGAGAGCGGGAGCTCTGGGAGACCCAGTACTTC.

The chain links TRBV9 to TRBJ2-1, with D perhaps TRBD2 (6 bases). This CDR3 comprises 15 residues. V lost 0 bases, J lost 3 bases, and 10 bases lay in between. Germline V gives CDR1 SGDLS, CDR2 YYNGEE. DNA of the CDR3: TGTGCCAGCAGCGTAGAACAGGACTACTACAATGAGCAGTTCTTC. Amino acid sequence: CASSVEQDYYNEQFF.

This clonotype was recorded only once. The J gene is TRBJ2-7, the V gene TRBV6-5; D not resolved. CDR1 is MNHEY and CDR2 is SVGAGI in the germline V gene. V dropped 2 bases and J dropped 2 bases, with 10 bases sitting between them. The CDR3 consists of 14 residues. The CDR3 coding sequence is TGTGCCAGCAGTTACGATGGGGTACCCTACGAGCAGTACTTC. It encodes CASSYDGVPYEQYF.

The CDR3 bases are TGTGCCAGCAGTCGGCAGCGGGAGCCCTACAATGAGCAGTTCTTC. Its translation is CASSRQREPYNEQFF. V is TRBV6-1 and J is TRBJ2-1; 8 bases are a match to TRBD2. V trimming: 5 bases; J trimming: 2 bases; junction bases outside the gene matches: 5. The germline V gene has CDR1 MNHNS and CDR2 SASEGT. CDR3 length equals 15 residues.

This chain joins TRBV7-9 and TRBJ2-7; TRBD1 agrees at 7 bases. After removal of 1 base from V and 0 bases from J, the junction contained 9 bases not matched to a gene. The CDR3 spans 17 residues. Looked up from germline, CDR1 is SEHNR and CDR2 is FQNEAQ (reference sequence). CDR3 residues: CASSLGRTGTSSYEQYF. DNA for the CDR3: TGTGCCAGCAGCTTAGGGAGGACAGGTACCAGCTCCTACGAGCAGTACTTC. Using reference TRBV7-9 and TRBJ2-7 for the parts outside the CDR3, the full variable domain is DTGVSQNPRHKITKRGQNVTFRCDPISEHNRLYWYRQTLGQGPEFLTYFQNEAQLEKSRLLSDRFSAERPKGSFSTLEIQRTEQGDSAMYLCASSLGRTGTSSYEQYFGPGTRLTVT.

The chain has TRBV12-3 or TRBV12-4 and TRBJ1-2, with D maybe TRBD1 (5 bases). V was clipped by 10 bases and J by 5 bases, with 14 bases between them. The CDR3 has 12 amino acids. Here the CDR3 reads CATTMGTYGYTF. The CDR3 DNA sequence: TGTGCCACCACGATGGGGACTTATGGCTACACCTTC.

V gene TRBV20-1 combines with J gene TRBJ2-4; 11 bases line up with TRBD2. CDR1 and CDR2 from the germline V gene are DFQATT and SNEGSKA (reference sequence). The V gene end was trimmed by 6 bases and the J gene end by 6 bases; junction bases not matched to a gene: 7. CDR3 size: 14 residues. Here the CDR3 reads CSASPGLAANIQYF. The CDR3 bases are TGCAGTGCATCTCCGGGACTAGCGGCAAACATTCAGTACTTC.

The chain links TRBV6-4 to TRBJ1-1; D remains unclear. The germline gives CDR1 MRHNA, CDR2 SNTAGT. V shed 0 bases and J shed 1 base, with 15 bases lying between them. The CDR3 sequence is 17 residues long. CDR3 residues: CASSDSPVVGSNTEAFF. The CDR3 coding sequence is TGTGCCAGCAGTGACTCGCCGGTGGTGGGGTCGAACACTGAAGCTTTCTTT.